This TCR beta chain was captured in a study of blood T cells in healthy people across ages. In germline, CDR1 is DFQATT, CDR2 SNEGSKA (reference sequence). CDR3 size: 15 residues. After removal of 1 base from V and 8 bases from J, the junction contained 11 bases not matched to a gene. It was with a sample-barcoded 5' primer and a J-beta primer mix that a second PCR of roughly 7 to 12 cycles was run. Each cDNA molecule was tagged by a template-switch adaptor with 12 random nucleotides. Using its own MiXCR run on the 5' RACE reads, TCRdb lists one record per CDR3 protein. The data hold 1.5 million to 2 million distinct CDR3 sequences, with 30% to 35% observed a single time. Whole-study findings and limits: Naive T cell percentage showed a strong correlation with the diversity of TCR beta.

The extraction recovered at least 5 micrograms of total RNA per sample. About this clonotype itself: What it recognizes is unknown.

The receptor's source is a woman aged 30 to 39 in good health. The chain is built from TRBV20-1 and TRBJ2-3; TRBD2 matches 8 bases. Sequenced sample: blood. CDR3 residues: CSARGSAGGGGTQYF. The CDR3 nucleotides read TGCAGTGCTAGAGGAAGTGCGGGGGGCGGGGGTACGCAGTATTTT.